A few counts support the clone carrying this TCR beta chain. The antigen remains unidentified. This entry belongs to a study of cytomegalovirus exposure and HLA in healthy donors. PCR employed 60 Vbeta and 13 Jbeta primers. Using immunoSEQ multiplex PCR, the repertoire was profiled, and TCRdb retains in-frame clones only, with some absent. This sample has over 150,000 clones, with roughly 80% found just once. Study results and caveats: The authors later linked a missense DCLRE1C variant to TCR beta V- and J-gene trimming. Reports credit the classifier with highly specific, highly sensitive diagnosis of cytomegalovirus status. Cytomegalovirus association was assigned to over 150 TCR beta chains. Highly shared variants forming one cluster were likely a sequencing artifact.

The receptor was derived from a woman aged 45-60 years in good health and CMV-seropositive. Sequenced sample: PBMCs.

The chain's CDR3 is CSARQARRTEAFF. Here the CDR3 DNA reads TGCAGCGCAAGACAGGCCCGAAGAACTGAAGCTTTCTTT. This chain joins TRBV29-1 and TRBJ1-1; tentatively, D is TRBD1 (6 bases). With 7 bases removed from V and 5 bases from J, the gap between germline ends came to 17 bases. The CDR3 runs to 13 residues. CDR1 and CDR2 (germline): SQVTM, ANQGSEA.